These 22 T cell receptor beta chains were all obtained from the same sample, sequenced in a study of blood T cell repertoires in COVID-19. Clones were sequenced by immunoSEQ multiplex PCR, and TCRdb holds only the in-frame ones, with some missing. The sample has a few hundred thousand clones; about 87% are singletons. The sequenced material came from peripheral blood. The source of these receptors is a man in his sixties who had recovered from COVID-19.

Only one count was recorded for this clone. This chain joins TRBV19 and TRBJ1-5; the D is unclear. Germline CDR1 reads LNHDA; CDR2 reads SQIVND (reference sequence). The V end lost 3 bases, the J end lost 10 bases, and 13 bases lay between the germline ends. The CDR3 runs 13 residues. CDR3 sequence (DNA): TGTGCCAGTAGTATCACCCCTGGGCAACCCCAGCATTTT. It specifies CASSITPGQPQHF.

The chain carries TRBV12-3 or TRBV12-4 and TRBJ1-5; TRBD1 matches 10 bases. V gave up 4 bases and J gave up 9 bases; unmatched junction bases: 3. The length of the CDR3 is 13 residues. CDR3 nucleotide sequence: TGTGCCAGCAGTTCCCGGGACAGGGGGCCCCAGCATTTT. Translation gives CASSSRDRGPQHF.

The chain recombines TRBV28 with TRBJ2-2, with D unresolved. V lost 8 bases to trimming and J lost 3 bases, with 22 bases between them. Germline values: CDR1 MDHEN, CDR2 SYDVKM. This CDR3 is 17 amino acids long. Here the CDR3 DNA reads TGTGCCAGCGAGTTCCCCGCGCGCGGAGCCCACACCGGGGAGCTGTTTTTT. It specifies CASEFPARGAHTGELFF.

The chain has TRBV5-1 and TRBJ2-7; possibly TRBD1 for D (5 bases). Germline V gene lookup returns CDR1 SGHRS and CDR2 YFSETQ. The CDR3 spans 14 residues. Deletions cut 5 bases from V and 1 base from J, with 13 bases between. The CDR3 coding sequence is TGCGCCAGCAGTTTACAGGTCTCTTCCTACGAGCAGTACTTC. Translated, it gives CASSLQVSSYEQYF.

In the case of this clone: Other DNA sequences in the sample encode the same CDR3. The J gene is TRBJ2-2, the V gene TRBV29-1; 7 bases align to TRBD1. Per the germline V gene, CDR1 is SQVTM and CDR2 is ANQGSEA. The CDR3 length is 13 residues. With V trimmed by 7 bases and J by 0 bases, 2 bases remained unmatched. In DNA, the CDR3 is TGCAGCGGACAGGGATCGAACACCGGGGAGCTGTTTTTT. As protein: CSGQGSNTGELFF.

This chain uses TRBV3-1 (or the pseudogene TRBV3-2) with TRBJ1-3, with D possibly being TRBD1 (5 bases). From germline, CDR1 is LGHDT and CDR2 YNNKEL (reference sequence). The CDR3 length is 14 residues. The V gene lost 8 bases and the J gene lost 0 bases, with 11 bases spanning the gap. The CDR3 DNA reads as TGTGCCAGCGGCGCGGGGGGCTCTGGAAACACCATATATTTT. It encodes CASGAGGSGNTIYF.

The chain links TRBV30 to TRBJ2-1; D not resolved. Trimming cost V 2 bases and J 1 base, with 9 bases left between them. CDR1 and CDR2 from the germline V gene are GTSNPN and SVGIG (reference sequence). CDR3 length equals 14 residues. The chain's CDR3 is CAWSSSGSYNEQFF. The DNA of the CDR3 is TGTGCCTGGAGTAGTTCCGGGTCCTACAATGAGCAGTTCTTC.

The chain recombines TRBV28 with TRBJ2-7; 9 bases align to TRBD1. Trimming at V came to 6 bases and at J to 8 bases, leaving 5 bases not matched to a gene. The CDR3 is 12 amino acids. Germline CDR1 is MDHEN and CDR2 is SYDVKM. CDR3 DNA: TGTGCCAGCAGGTTACAGGGGGCAAAGCAGTACTTC. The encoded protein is CASRLQGAKQYF.

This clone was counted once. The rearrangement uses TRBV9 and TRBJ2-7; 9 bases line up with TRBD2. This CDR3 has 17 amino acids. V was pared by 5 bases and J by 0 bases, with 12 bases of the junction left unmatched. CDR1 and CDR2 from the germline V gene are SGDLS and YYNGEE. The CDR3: CASSAGTSRKGSYEQYF. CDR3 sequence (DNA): TGTGCCAGCAGTGCAGGGACTAGCCGAAAGGGCTCCTACGAGCAGTACTTC.

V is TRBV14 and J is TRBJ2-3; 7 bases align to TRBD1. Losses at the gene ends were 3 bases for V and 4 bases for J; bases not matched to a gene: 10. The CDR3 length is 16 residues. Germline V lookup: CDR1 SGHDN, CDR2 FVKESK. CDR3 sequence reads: CASSHVTGKGPDTQYF. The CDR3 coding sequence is TGTGCCAGCAGCCACGTGACAGGGAAGGGTCCAGATACGCAGTATTTT.

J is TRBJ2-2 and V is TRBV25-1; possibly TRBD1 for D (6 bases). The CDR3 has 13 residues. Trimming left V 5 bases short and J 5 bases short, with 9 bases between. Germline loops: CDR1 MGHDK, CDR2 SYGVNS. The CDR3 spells CASSPTGTGELFF. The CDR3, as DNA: TGTGCCAGCAGTCCAACAGGGACCGGGGAGCTGTTTTTT.

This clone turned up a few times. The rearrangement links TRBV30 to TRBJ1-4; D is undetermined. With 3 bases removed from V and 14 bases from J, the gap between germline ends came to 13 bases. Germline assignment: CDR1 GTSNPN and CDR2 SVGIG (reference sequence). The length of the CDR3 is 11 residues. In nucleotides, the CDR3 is TGTGCCTGGAGAGAAAACAACAACCTGTTTTTT. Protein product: CAWRENNNLFF.

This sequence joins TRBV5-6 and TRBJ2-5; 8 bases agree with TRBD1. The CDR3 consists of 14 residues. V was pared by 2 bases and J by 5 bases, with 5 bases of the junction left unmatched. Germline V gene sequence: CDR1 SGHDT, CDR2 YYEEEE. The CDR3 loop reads CASSLLQGEETQYF. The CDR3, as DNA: TGTGCCAGCAGCTTATTACAGGGGGAGGAGACCCAGTACTTC.

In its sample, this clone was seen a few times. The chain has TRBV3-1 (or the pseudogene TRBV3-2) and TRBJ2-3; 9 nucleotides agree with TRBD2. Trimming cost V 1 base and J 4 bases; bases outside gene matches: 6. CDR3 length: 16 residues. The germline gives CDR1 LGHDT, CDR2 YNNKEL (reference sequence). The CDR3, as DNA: TGTGCCAGCAGCCAAGGGGCAGCGGGAGGTGCAGATACGCAGTATTTT. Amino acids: CASSQGAAGGADTQYF.

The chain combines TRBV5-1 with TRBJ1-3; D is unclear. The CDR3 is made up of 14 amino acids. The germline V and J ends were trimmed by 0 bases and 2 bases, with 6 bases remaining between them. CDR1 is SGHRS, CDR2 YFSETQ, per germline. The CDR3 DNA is TGCGCCAGCAGCTTGGCTCAGGCTGGAAACACCATATATTTT. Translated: CASSLAQAGNTIYF.

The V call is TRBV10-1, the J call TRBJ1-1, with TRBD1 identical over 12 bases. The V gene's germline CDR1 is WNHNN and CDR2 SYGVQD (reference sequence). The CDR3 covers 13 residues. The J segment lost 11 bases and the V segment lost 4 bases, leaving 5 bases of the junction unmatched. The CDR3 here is CASSVGTGGSAFF. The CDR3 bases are TGCGCCAGCAGTGTGGGGACAGGGGGCAGTGCTTTCTTT.

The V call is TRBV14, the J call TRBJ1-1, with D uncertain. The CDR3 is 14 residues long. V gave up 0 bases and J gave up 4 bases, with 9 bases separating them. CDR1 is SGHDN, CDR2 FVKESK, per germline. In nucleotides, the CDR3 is TGTGCCAGCAGCCAAGATCTGGGCCTCACTGAAGCTTTCTTT. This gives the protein CASSQDLGLTEAFF.

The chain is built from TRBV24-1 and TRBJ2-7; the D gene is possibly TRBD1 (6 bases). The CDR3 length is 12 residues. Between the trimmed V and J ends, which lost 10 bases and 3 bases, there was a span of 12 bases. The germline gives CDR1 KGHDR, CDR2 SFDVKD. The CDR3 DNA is TGTGCCACATCTCGGGACAACTACGAGCAGTACTTC. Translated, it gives CATSRDNYEQYF.

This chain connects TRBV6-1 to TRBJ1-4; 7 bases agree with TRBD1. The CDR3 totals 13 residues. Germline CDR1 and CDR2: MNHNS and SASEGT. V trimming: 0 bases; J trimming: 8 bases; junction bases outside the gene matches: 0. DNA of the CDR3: TGTGCCAGCAGTGAAGCCAGGGGGGAAAAACTGTTTTTT. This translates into CASSEARGEKLFF.

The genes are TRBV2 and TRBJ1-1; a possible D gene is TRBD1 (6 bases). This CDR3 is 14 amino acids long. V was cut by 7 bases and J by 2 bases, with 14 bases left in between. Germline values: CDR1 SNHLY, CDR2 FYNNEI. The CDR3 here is CASNTGRGNTEAFF. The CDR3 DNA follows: TGTGCCAGCAATACAGGGAGGGGTAACACTGAAGCTTTCTTT.

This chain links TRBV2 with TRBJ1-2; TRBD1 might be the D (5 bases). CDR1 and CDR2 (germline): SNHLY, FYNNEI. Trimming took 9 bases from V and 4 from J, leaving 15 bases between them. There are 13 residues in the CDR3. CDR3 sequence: CASKKTEVYGYTF. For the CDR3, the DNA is TGTGCCAGTAAGAAGACAGAAGTCTATGGCTACACCTTC.

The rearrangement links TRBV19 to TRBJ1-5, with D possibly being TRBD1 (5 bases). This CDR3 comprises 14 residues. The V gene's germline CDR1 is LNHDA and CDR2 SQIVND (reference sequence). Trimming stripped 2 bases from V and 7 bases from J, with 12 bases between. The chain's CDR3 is CASSIQGIRQPQHF. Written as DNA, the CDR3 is TGTGCCAGTAGTATACAGGGAATCCGGCAGCCCCAGCATTTT.